These 14 T cell receptor beta chains came from one sample sequenced in a study of tumor-infiltrating lymphocytes in primary liver carcinoma. From approximately 20-30 mg of unsorted bulk tissue, DNA and RNA were co-extracted together. With roughly 0.5 ug total RNA as template and a constant-region primer, TCR beta cDNA was made. Construction of TCR beta libraries relied on three successive nested multiplex PCR rounds employing slightly modified ARM-PCR. Researchers ran the first two PCR rounds for roughly 11 cycles each with TRBV1-TRBV30 forward primers and a C-beta reverse primer. Each CDR3 protein is one row after TCRdb ran MiXCR on the multiplex PCR reads. The table lists some 51,000 distinct CDR3 sequences, about 80% of them singletons. Sequencing was carried out using liver tumor tissue from sampling region 3. This sample's subset: tumor region T3, left-lateral pole. The receptor set was obtained from a man aged 40-49 years with primary liver carcinoma and hepatitis B virus infection.

A note on this clonotype: Mismatch with germline at one junction end may stem from a read error. V and J are TRBV11-2 and TRBJ2-6, with D tentatively TRBD2 (6 bases). CDR1 and CDR2 from the germline V gene are SGHAT and FQNNGV. The length of the CDR3 is 16 residues. The CDR3 DNA sequence: TGTGCCAATAGCTTATCGCGGGGAAGAGGGGCCAACGTCCTTACTTTC. It encodes CANSLSRGRGANVLTF.

In regard to this clonotype: An end of the junction does not agree with germline; a read error may underlie this. The chain joins TRBV6-6 to TRBJ2-3, with D perhaps matching TRBD1 (5 bases). This CDR3 has 13 residues. Germline loops: CDR1 MNHNY, CDR2 SVGAGI (reference sequence). Written as DNA, the CDR3 is TGTGCCAGCTCAAACGACAGCACAGACACGCAATATTTT. It yields the protein CASSNDSTDTQYF.

With respect to this clonotype: A clone one base away is much larger, so this may be a read error. This chain connects TRBV28 to TRBJ2-7, with D possibly TRBD2 on 6 matching bases. Germline V lookup: CDR1 MDHEN, CDR2 SYDVKM. This CDR3 has 15 amino acids. Trimming took off 10 bases at V and 7 bases at J, with 26 bases between the two ends. The chain's CDR3 is CATSQTAGYPGEQYF. Here the CDR3 DNA reads TGTGCCACCAGCCAAACGGCGGGGTATCCGGGAGAGCAGTACTTC.

The rearrangement uses TRBV7-9 and TRBJ2-1; no clear D. Germline-derived CDR1 and CDR2 are SEHNR and FQNEAQ (reference sequence). Trimming took off 5 bases at V and 8 bases at J, with 22 bases between the two ends. The CDR3 consists of 16 residues. DNA of the CDR3: TGTGCCAGCAGCCCGGGCTGGGCGGAAGTCTGGGATGAGCAGTTCTTC. Residues: CASSPGWAEVWDEQFF.

About this clonotype: At one end, the junction sequence differs from germline, possibly due to a read error. This chain links TRBV7-9 with TRBJ2-1, with D unclear. CDR3 size: 13 residues. Germline CDR1 is SEHNR and CDR2 is FQNEAQ (reference sequence). The CDR3 reads CARSLVETAGQFF. The DNA of the CDR3 is TGTGCCAGGAGCTTAGTAGAGACGGCCGGGCAGTTCTTC.

This chain uses TRBV5-6 with TRBJ2-1; D is unresolved. In germline, CDR1 is SGHDT, CDR2 YYEEEE. The length of the CDR3 is 13 residues. Trimming took off 0 bases at V and 12 bases at J, with 13 bases between the two ends. CDR3 nucleotides: TGTGCCAGCAGCTTGGTACTAACCTATGGGCAGTTCTTC. Its protein product is CASSLVLTYGQFF.

Many counts were recorded for this clonotype. The genes are TRBV5-1 and TRBJ2-7; TRBD2 matches 7 bases. V was pared by 0 bases and J by 0 bases, with 6 bases of the junction left unmatched. Germline CDR1 and CDR2: SGHRS and YFSETQ. This CDR3 spans 16 amino acids. The CDR3 is CASSLEAGGSSYEQYF. The DNA of the CDR3 is TGCGCCAGCAGCTTGGAAGCCGGGGGGAGCTCCTACGAGCAGTACTTC.

Of note for this clonotype: One end of the junction is discordant with germline, which a read error may explain. This chain uses TRBV29-1 with TRBJ2-3; D remains ambiguous. This CDR3 comprises 14 residues. Germline V lookup: CDR1 SQVTM, CDR2 ANQGSEA. CDR3 sequence reads: CSVESMNGTDTQYF. The CDR3, as DNA: TGCAGCGTTGAAAGCATGAATGGCACAGATACTCAGTATTTT.

This clonotype was seen more than once but under ten times. It may be a read error: a sequence one base away is much more abundant. The V call is TRBV7-9, the J call TRBJ2-1; the match to TRBD2 covers 10 bases. The CDR3 loop spans 15 amino acids. Germline V gene sequence: CDR1 SEHNR, CDR2 FQNEAQ (reference sequence). The CDR3 DNA reads as TGTGCCAGCAGCTTAATGGGGACTAGCGTGAATGAGCAGTCCTTC. This encodes CASSLMGTSVNEQSF.

The genes are TRBV7-9 and TRBJ2-3; the match to TRBD2 covers 7 bases. J gave up 8 bases and V 3 bases, and 11 bases lay outside the gene matches. Germline assignment: CDR1 SEHNR and CDR2 FQNEAQ (reference sequence). This CDR3 comprises 15 residues. The CDR3 DNA reads as TGTGCCAGCAGCTTGGGACTATATTACAGAGTTACGCAGTATTTT. As protein: CASSLGLYYRVTQYF.

Of note for this clonotype: Because it lacks the conserved phenylalanine or tryptophan at the end, this CDR3 is likely a read error. The rearrangement links TRBV5-6 to TRBJ2-5; either TRBD1 or TRBD2 may fit D (5 bases each). Germline assignment: CDR1 SGHDT and CDR2 YYEEEE. There are 16 residues in the CDR3. The CDR3 loop reads CASSPRTLGVQATQYL. DNA of the CDR3: TGTGCCAGCAGCCCGCGGACACTGGGGGTTCAAGCGACCCAGTACCTC.

The rearrangement links TRBV12-3 or TRBV12-4 to TRBJ2-1; 12 bases line up with TRBD2. J was trimmed by 5 bases and V by 6 bases; bases with no gene match: 2. This CDR3 has 14 residues. The CDR3 here is CASRRTSGNNEQFF. Here the CDR3 DNA reads TGTGCCAGCAGACGGACTAGCGGGAACAATGAGCAGTTCTTC.

There are many counts of this clonotype. The gene calls are TRBV12-3 or TRBV12-4 and TRBJ2-3; 10 nucleotides agree with TRBD2. After removal of 4 bases from V and 1 base from J, the junction contained 5 bases not matched to a gene. The CDR3 is 16 amino acids. The CDR3 DNA reads as TGTGCCAGCAGTTCTCCCGGACTAGCGGGCACAGATACGCAGTATTTT. As protein: CASSSPGLAGTDTQYF.

The chain recombines TRBV5-4 with TRBJ2-7; 7 positions match TRBD2. V lost 4 bases to trimming and J lost 6 bases; unmatched junction nucleotides: 13. This CDR3 is 15 amino acids long. Germline CDR1 is SGHNT and CDR2 is YYREEE (reference sequence). Here the CDR3 DNA reads TGTGCCAGCAGCCCAGGACTAGAGGTAACCTGCGAGCAGTACTTC. Protein product: CASSPGLEVTCEQYF.